A single sample is the source of the 5 T cell receptor beta chains below, sequenced in a study of technical replicates of blood from several donors. Produced via immunoSEQ multiplex PCR; TCRdb's table is partial and in-frame only. The sample records about 15,000 clones, approximately 89% being singletons. The sequencing input was PBMCs. These receptors came from a human donor in good health.

The table lists this clone with a few counts. V and J are TRBV19 and TRBJ2-3, with a weak D call TRBD2 (6 bases). Germline-derived CDR1 and CDR2 are LNHDA and SQIVND (reference sequence). The length of the CDR3 is 13 residues. The V and J ends lost 5 bases and 3 bases respectively, with 9 bases between them. The CDR3 region has the DNA TGTGCCAGTAGTCTTGGGGGGACAGATACGCAGTATTTT. This translates into CASSLGGTDTQYF.

This chain uses TRBV11-2 with TRBJ2-2; maybe TRBD1 (6 bases). The CDR3 extends over 14 amino acids. Trimming shortened V by 7 bases and J by 0 bases, and 9 bases separated the two germline ends. The germline V gene has CDR1 SGHAT and CDR2 FQNNGV. The CDR3 region is CASTRQANTGELFF. CDR3 DNA sequence: TGTGCCAGCACCCGACAGGCGAACACCGGGGAGCTGTTTTTT. The variable domain in full, completed from reference TRBV11-2 and TRBJ2-2, reads EAGVAQSPRYKIIEKRQSVAFWCNPISGHATLYWYQQILGQGPKLLIQFQNNGVVDDSQLPKDRFSAERLKGVDSTLKIQPAKLEDSAVYLCASTRQANTGELFFGEGSRLTVL.

The CDR3 region is CASSNYRGSGSYEQYF. The DNA of the CDR3 is TGTGCCAGCAGCAACTACAGGGGAAGTGGCTCCTACGAGCAGTACTTC. This chain links TRBV9 with TRBJ2-7, with 7 bases aligning to TRBD1. This CDR3 spans 16 amino acids. V was clipped by 4 bases and J by 0 bases; unmatched bases: 10. Germline lookup yields CDR1 SGDLS and CDR2 YYNGEE.

The chain has TRBV27 and TRBJ2-2; 9 nucleotides match TRBD2. Germline CDR1 and CDR2: MNHEY and SMNVEV (reference sequence). Losses at the gene ends were 7 bases for V and 2 bases for J; bases not matched to a gene: 14. The CDR3 is 18 amino acids. CDR3 DNA sequence: TGTGCCAGCACTCCGGCCGGGGCTAGCGGGGCCAACACCGGGGAGCTGTTTTTT. This sequence encodes CASTPAGASGANTGELFF.

The chain links TRBV5-1 to TRBJ2-2; D is perhaps TRBD1 (6 bases). The ends were cut back, 2 bases at V and 5 bases at J, with 10 bases in the middle. From germline, CDR1 is SGHRS and CDR2 YFSETQ. CDR3 length: 14 amino acids. The CDR3 is CASSFNRATGELFF. The CDR3 DNA sequence: TGCGCCAGCAGCTTCAACAGGGCTACCGGGGAGCTGTTTTTT.